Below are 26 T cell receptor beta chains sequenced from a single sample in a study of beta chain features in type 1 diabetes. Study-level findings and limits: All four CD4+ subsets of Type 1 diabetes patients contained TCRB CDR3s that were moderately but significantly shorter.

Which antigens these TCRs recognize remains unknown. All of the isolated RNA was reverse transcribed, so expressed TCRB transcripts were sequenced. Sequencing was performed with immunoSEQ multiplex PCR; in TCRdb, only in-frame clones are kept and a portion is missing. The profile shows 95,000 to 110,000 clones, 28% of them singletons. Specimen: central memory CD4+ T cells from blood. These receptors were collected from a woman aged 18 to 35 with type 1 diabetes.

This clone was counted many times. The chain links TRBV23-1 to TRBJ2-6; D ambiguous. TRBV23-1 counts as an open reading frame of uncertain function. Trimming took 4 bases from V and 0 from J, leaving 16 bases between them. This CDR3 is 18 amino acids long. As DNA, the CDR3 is TGCGCCAGCAGTCCGGGTCGCGTAGGATACTCTGGGGCCAACGTCCTGACTTTC. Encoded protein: CASSPGRVGYSGANVLTF.

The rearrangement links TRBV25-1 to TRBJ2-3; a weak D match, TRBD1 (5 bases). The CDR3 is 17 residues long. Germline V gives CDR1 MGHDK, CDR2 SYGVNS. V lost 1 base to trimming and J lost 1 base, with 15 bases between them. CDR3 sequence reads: CASSEFFRQGRTDTQYF. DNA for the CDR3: TGTGCCAGCAGTGAATTTTTCCGGCAGGGTCGCACAGATACGCAGTATTTT.

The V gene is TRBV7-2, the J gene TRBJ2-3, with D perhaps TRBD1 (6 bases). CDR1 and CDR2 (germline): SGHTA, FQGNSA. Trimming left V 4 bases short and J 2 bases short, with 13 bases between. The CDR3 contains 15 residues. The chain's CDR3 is CASSYPTGFTDTQYF. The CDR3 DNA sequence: TGTGCCAGCAGCTATCCTACAGGGTTCACAGATACGCAGTATTTT.

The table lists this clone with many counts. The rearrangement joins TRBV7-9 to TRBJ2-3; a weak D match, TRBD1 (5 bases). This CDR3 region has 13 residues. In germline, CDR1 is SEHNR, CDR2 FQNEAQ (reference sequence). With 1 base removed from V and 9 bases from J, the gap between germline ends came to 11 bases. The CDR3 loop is CASSLEVAGTQYF. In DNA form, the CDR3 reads TGTGCCAGCAGCTTAGAGGTCGCAGGGACGCAGTATTTT.

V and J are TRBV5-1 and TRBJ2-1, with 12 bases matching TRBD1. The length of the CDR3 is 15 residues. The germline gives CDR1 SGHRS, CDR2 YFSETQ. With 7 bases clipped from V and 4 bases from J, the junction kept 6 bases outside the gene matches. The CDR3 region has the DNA TGCGCCAGCGCGAGGGACAGGGGGCCTTACAATGAGCAGTTCTTC. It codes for CASARDRGPYNEQFF.

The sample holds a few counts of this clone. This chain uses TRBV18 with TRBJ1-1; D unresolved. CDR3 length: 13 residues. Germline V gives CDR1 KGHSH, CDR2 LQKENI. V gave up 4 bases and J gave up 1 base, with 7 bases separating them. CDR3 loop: CASSHGENTEAFF. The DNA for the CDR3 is TGTGCCAGCTCACACGGTGAGAACACTGAAGCTTTCTTT.

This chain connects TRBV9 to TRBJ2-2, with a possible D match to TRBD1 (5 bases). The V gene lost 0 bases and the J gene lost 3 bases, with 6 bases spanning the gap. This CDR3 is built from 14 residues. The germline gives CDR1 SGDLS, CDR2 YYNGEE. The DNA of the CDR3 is TGTGCCAGCAGCGTAGAGGGGCACACCGGGGAGCTGTTTTTT. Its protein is CASSVEGHTGELFF.

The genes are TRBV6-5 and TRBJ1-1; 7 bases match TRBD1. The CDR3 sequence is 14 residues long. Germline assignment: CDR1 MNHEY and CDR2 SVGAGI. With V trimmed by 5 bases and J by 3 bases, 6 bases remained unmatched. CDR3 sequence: CASSLQGSHTEAFF. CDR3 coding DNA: TGTGCCAGCAGTCTACAGGGGTCTCACACTGAAGCTTTCTTT.

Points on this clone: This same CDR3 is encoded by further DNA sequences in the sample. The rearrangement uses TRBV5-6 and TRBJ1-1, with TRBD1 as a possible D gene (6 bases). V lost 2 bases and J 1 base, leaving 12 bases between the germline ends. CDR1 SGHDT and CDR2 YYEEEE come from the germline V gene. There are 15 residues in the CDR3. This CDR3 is CASSFEQGRNTEAFF. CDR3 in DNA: TGTGCCAGCAGCTTTGAGCAGGGGCGGAACACTGAAGCTTTCTTT.

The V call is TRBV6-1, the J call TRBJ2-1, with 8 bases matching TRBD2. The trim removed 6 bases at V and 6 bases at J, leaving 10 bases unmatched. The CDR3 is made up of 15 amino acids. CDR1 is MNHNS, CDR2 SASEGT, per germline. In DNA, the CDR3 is TGTGCCAGCAGCTACGGGGAACTAGCGGCCAATGAGCAGTTCTTC. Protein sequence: CASSYGELAANEQFF.

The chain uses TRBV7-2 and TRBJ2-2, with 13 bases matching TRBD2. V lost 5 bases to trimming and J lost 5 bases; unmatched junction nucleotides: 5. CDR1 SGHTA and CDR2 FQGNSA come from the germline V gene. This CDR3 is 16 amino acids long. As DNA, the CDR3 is TGTGCCAGCAGCCTCGGGACTAGCGGGACGACCGGGGAGCTGTTTTTT. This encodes CASSLGTSGTTGELFF.

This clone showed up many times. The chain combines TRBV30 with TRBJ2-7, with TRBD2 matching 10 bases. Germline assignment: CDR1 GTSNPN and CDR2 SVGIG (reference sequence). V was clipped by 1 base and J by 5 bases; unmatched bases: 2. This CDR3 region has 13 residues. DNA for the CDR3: TGTGCCTGGAGTGGACTAGCGGGTAACGAGCAGTACTTC. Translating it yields CAWSGLAGNEQYF.

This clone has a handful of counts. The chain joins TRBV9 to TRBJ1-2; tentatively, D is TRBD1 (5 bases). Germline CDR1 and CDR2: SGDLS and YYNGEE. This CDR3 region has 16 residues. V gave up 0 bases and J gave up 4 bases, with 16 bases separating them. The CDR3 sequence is CASSVGDSGRIYGYTF. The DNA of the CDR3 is TGTGCCAGCAGCGTAGGAGACAGTGGCAGGATCTATGGCTACACCTTC.

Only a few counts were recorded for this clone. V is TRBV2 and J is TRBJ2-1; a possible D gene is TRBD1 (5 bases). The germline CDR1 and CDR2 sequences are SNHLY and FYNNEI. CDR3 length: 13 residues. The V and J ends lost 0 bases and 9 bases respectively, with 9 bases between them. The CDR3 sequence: CASSEARGFEQFF. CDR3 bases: TGTGCCAGCAGTGAAGCAAGGGGCTTTGAGCAGTTCTTC.

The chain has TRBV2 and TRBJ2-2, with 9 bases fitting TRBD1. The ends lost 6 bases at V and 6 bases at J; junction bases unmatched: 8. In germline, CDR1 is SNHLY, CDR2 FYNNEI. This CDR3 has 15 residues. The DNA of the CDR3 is TGTGCCAGCAGCCGGGACAGGGTTGGGTCCGGGGAGCTGTTTTTT. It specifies CASSRDRVGSGELFF.

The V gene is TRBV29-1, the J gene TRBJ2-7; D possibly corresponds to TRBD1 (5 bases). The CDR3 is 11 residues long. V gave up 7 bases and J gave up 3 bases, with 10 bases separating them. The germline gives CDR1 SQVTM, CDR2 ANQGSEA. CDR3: CSAADNYEQYF. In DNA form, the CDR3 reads TGCAGCGCCGCGGACAACTACGAGCAGTACTTC.

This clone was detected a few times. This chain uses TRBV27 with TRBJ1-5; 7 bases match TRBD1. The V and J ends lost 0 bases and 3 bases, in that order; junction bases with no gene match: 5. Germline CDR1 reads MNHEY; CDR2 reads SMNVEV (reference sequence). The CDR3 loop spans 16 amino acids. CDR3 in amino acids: CASSLSTTGPNQPQHF. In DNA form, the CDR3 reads TGTGCCAGCAGTTTATCGACGACAGGGCCCAATCAGCCCCAGCATTTT.

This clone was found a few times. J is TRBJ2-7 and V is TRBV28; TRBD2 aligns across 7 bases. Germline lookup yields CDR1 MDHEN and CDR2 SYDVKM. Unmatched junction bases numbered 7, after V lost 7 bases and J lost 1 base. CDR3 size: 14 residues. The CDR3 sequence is CASNSASGSYEQYF. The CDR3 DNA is TGTGCCAGCAATTCGGCTAGCGGTTCCTACGAGCAGTACTTC.

CDR3: CAWSPGGEQYF. The CDR3 DNA reads as TGTGCCTGGAGCCCCGGGGGGGAGCAGTACTTC. This chain uses TRBV30 with TRBJ2-7, with 7 bases lining up with TRBD2. The CDR3 extends over 11 amino acids. V trimming: 3 bases; J trimming: 7 bases; junction bases outside the gene matches: 3. Per the germline V gene, CDR1 is GTSNPN and CDR2 is SVGIG (reference sequence).

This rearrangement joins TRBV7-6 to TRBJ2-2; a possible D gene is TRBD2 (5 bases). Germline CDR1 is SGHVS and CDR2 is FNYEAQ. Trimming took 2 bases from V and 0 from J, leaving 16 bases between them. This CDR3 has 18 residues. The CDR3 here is CASSLNLRGSANTGELFF. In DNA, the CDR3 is TGTGCCAGCAGCTTAAACCTTCGGGGTAGCGCGAACACCGGGGAGCTGTTTTTT.

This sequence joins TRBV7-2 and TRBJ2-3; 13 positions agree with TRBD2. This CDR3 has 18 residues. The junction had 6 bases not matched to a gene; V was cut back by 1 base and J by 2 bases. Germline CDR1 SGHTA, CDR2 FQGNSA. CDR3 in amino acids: CASSLGGLAGDLTDTQYF. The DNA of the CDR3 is TGTGCCAGCAGCTTAGGAGGACTAGCGGGAGATCTCACAGATACGCAGTATTTT.

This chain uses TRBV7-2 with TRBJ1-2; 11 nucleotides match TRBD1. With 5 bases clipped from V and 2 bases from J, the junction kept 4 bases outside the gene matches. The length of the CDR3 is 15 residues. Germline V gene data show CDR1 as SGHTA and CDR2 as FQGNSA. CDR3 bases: TGTGCCAGCAGCCTAGGGACAGGGGGAAACTATGGCTACACCTTC. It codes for CASSLGTGGNYGYTF.

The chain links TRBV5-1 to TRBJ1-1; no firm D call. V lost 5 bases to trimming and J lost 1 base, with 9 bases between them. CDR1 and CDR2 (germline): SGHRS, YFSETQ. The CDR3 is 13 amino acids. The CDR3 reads CASSRASNTEAFF. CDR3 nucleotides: TGCGCCAGCAGTAGAGCCTCGAACACTGAAGCTTTCTTT.

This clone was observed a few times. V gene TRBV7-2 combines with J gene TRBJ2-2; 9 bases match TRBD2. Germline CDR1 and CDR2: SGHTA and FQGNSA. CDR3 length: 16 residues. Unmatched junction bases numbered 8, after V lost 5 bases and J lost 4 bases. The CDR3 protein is CASSQKAGGRTGELFF. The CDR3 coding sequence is TGTGCCAGCAGCCAAAAAGCGGGAGGTCGCACCGGGGAGCTGTTTTTT.

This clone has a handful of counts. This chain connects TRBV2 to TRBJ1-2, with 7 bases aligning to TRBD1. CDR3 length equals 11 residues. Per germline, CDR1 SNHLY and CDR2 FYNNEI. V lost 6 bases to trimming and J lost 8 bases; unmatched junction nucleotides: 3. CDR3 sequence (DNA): TGTGCCAGCAGAACACAGGGGGGCTACACCTTC. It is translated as CASRTQGGYTF.

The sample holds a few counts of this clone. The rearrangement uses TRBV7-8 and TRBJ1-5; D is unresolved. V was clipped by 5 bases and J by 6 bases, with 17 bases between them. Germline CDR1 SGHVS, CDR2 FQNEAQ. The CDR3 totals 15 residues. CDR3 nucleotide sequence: TGTGCCAGCAGCCCCCGGACTGATTCAGGTCAGCCCCAGCATTTT. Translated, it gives CASSPRTDSGQPQHF. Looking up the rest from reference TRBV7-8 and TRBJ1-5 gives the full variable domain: GAGVSQSPRYKVAKRGQDVALRCDPISGHVSLFWYQQALGQGPEFLTYFQNEAQLDKSGLPSDRFFAERPEGSVSTLKIQRTQQEDSAVYLCASSPRTDSGQPQHFGDGTRLSIL.